This is a list of T cell receptor beta chains from one sample in a study of CD8+ T cells in alopecia areata. Only in-frame clones appear in the TCRdb table, and some are missing; sequencing was by immunoSEQ multiplex PCR. The sample carries under 250,000 clones, 66% recorded once. The material was CD4+ T cells sorted from blood, obtained at approximately week 42, from a patient treated with tofacitinib. The receptors come from a human donor with alopecia areata. Each CDR3 is given with its conserved first and last residue. A D gene is named only where the DNA matches it firmly. Clone size is given for some rows only: seen once, a few or many times, or a class if the clone is expanded.

TRBV2	.	.	TRBJ2-5	TGTGCCAGCAGTGCCCTCGGGACGGTCCAAGAGACCCAGTACTTC	CASSALGTVQETQYF
TRBV6-1	few	.	TRBJ2-1	TGTGCCAGCAGTCCCTTCGTAAACTCCTACAATGAGCAGTTCTTC	CASSPFVNSYNEQFF
TRBV2	.	TRBD2	TRBJ2-7	TGTGCCAGCAGAGTAGCGGGGGCCGAGCAGTACTTC	CASRVAGAEQYF
TRBV4-3	.	.	TRBJ2-3	TGCGCCAGCAGCCAAGAGGTAACGGGTAGCACAGATACGCAGTATTTT	CASSQEVTGSTDTQYF
TRBV5-1	.	TRBD1	TRBJ2-7	TGCGCCAGCAGCTTGGAGGGACAGGGGGACGAGCAGTACTTC	CASSLEGQGDEQYF
TRBV4-3	.	.	TRBJ2-3	TGCGCCAGCAGCCATGGGGGAGTGAGCACAGATACGCAGTATTTT	CASSHGGVSTDTQYF
TRBV29-1	.	TRBD2	TRBJ2-3	TGCAGCGCTGGGAGGGGCGGAGAAACAGATACGCAGTATTTT	CSAGRGGETDTQYF
TRBV11-2	few	.	TRBJ2-2	TGTGCCAGCAGCATTACCGGGGAGCTGTTTTTT	CASSITGELFF
TRBV11-2	.	.	TRBJ2-2	TGTGCCAGCAGCTTAGATTCGGACACCGGGGAGCTGTTTTTT	CASSLDSDTGELFF
TRBV11-2	.	.	TRBJ1-6	TGTGCCAGCACCACGGGAGGGATTGATTCACCCCTCCACTTT	CASTTGGIDSPLHF
TRBV7-9	.	.	TRBJ1-2	TGTGCCAGCAGCGACCCTCGGGGCAGAGACTATGGCTACACCTTC	CASSDPRGRDYGYTF
TRBV25-1	.	.	TRBJ1-1	TGTGCCAGCCCGTTAGAGGGGAAGGATGTCATGAACACTGAAGCTTTCTTT	CASPLEGKDVMNTEAFF
TRBV28	.	.	TRBJ1-1	TGTGCCAGCAAAGTGAACACTGAAGCTTTCTTT	CASKVNTEAFF
TRBV25-1	.	.	TRBJ1-1	TGTGCCAGCAGTGGGGTTGGCAGGAACACTGAAGCTTTCTTT	CASSGVGRNTEAFF
TRBV6-5	.	.	TRBJ2-7	TGTGCCAGCAGTTACGGGTCTGGGGGGATGATCGAGCAGTACTTC	CASSYGSGGMIEQYF
TRBV25-1	.	.	TRBJ2-2	TGTGCCAGCCAACTCCTCGCCGGGGAGCTGTTTTTT	CASQLLAGELFF
TRBV30	.	TRBD1	TRBJ1-5	TGTGCCTGGAGTGTGCAGGGGGCCCAGCCCCAGCATTTT	CAWSVQGAQPQHF
TRBV29-1	.	TRBD1	TRBJ2-5	TGCAGCGCAACAGGGGGCGTAATTGGGGAGACCCAGTACTTC	CSATGGVIGETQYF
TRBV5-1	.	TRBD2	TRBJ2-3	TGCGCCAGCAGCTCAGGACTAGCGGGGGCCACAGATACGCAGTATTTT	CASSSGLAGATDTQYF
TRBV7-2	few	.	TRBJ2-7	TGTGCCAGCAGCTTTAGCGGAAACACCTACGAGCAGTACTTC	CASSFSGNTYEQYF
TRBV11-2	.	.	TRBJ2-7	TGTGCCAGCAGCACCCGCGACCTTTTTGACGAGCAGTACTTC	CASSTRDLFDEQYF
TRBV29-1	.	.	TRBJ1-2	TGCAGCGTTGGGGGAATCTATGGCTACACCTTC	CSVGGIYGYTF
TRBV7-9	.	.	TRBJ1-4	TGTGCCAGCAGCCCACCGGGGCGGGGAGCAACTAATGAAAAACTGTTTTTT	CASSPPGRGATNEKLFF
TRBV25-1	.	.	TRBJ1-2	TGTGCCAGCAGTGTCCCCCAACAGAACTATGGCTACACCTTC	CASSVPQQNYGYTF
TRBV25-1	.	.	TRBJ2-4	TGTGCCAGCACAGACTTCAAAAACATTCAGTACTTC	CASTDFKNIQYF
TRBV21-1	.	.	TRBJ1-5	TGTGCCAGCAGCAAAGTGTGGGGGCAGCCCCAGCATTTT	CASSKVWGQPQHF
TRBV29-1	.	.	TRBJ1-1	TGCAGCGCCAGGGTGAACACTGAAGCTTTCTTT	CSARVNTEAFF
TRBV15	.	.	TRBJ2-2	TGTGCCACCAGACAGGGCGACACCGGGGAGCTGTTTTTT	CATRQGDTGELFF
TRBV6-5	many	.	TRBJ2-7	TGTGCCAGCACCCGTGGCACGGGGGAGCAGTACTTC	CASTRGTGEQYF
TRBV5-6	.	.	TRBJ1-2	TGTGCCAGCAGCCTCCTACAGGGTAACTCAAACTATGGCTACACCTTC	CASSLLQGNSNYGYTF
TRBV5-1	.	.	TRBJ1-1	TGCGCCAGCAGCTTGAGTGGACCTGAGGCTTTCTTT	CASSLSGPEAFF
TRBV5-1	few	.	TRBJ1-2	TGCGCCAGCAGCTTCGGACAGTCATCTGGCTATGGCTACACCTTC	CASSFGQSSGYGYTF
TRBV29-1	.	.	TRBJ1-2	TGCAGCGTCAGGGACCCAGGAAAAGGCTACACCTTC	CSVRDPGKGYTF
TRBV4-3	.	.	TRBJ1-2	TGCGCCAGCAGCCAAGATCACCAAGGGCAAGGCTACACCTTC	CASSQDHQGQGYTF
TRBV2	.	TRBD1	TRBJ2-5	TGTGCCAGCAGTGAAGCTAGGACAGGGGCAGGCGAGACCCAGTACTTC	CASSEARTGAGETQYF
TRBV30	once	TRBD1	TRBJ1-2	TGTGCCTGCGAAGGCCCAGGGGGCAGGGGCTACACCTTC	CACEGPGGRGYTF
TRBV18	.	.	TRBJ2-5	TGTGCCAGCTCACCCCGCGGGACAACCCAAGAGACCCAGTACTTC	CASSPRGTTQETQYF
TRBV11-2	.	.	TRBJ2-6	TGTGCCAGCAGCTTAATGGCAGCTGGGGCCAACGTCCTGACTTTC	CASSLMAAGANVLTF
TRBV6-6	many	.	TRBJ1-2	TGTGCCAGCAGCCTACTTCAAGGGGGTTATGGCTACACCTTC	CASSLLQGGYGYTF
TRBV29-1	.	.	TRBJ1-2	TGCAGCGTTGGGGCAGAGAAGGTCTACACCTTC	CSVGAEKVYTF